A selection of T cell receptor beta chains follows, all from one sample in a study of blood T cell repertoires in COVID-19. TCRdb keeps only in-frame clones here, not all; method: immunoSEQ multiplex PCR. Of about 190,000 clones detected, about 88% appear once; the ten largest clones hold roughly 6%. The sample was peripheral blood. These receptors originate from a woman aged 40 to 50 who had recovered from COVID-19. Both conserved end residues are part of each CDR3. Fields, in order: CDR3 protein, CDR3 DNA, clone size, D gene, J gene, V gene. A D gene is named only where the DNA matches it firmly. Size tells how often a clone was seen (once, few, many) or the class of an expanded clone, and some rows leave it out.

CDR3: CASRDSLNTGELFF
DNA: TGTGCCAGCAGGGACAGCCTGAACACCGGGGAGCTGTTTTTT
size: -
D: -
J: TRBJ2-2
V: TRBV2

CDR3: CASSQDLAGVFQFF
DNA: TGCGCCAGCAGCCAAGATCTTGCGGGAGTGTTTCAGTTCTTC
size: -
D: TRBD2
J: TRBJ2-1
V: TRBV4-1

CDR3: CAWSVLGLEQYF
DNA: TGTGCCTGGAGTGTACTCGGTCTCGAGCAGTACTTC
size: -
D: -
J: TRBJ2-7
V: TRBV30

CDR3: CASSQGLAYEQYF
DNA: TGTGCCAGCAGCCAAGGACTAGCCTACGAGCAGTACTTC
size: -
D: -
J: TRBJ2-7
V: TRBV3-1/TRBV3-2

CDR3: CASSQGLAVNNEQFF
DNA: TGTGCCAGCAGCCAAGGGCTAGCGGTTAACAATGAGCAGTTCTTC
size: -
D: TRBD2
J: TRBJ2-1
V: TRBV3-1/TRBV3-2

CDR3: CASSHGTGGPYEQYF
DNA: TGTGCCAGCAGTCACGGGACAGGGGGGCCCTACGAGCAGTACTTC
size: -
D: TRBD1
J: TRBJ2-7
V: TRBV27

CDR3: CASSSDSQPQHF
DNA: TGTGCCAGCAGTTCAGACAGTCAGCCCCAGCATTTT
size: -
D: -
J: TRBJ1-5
V: TRBV7-9

CDR3: CASSQTASNYGYTF
DNA: TGTGCCAGCAGCCAGACAGCCTCTAACTATGGCTACACCTTC
size: -
D: -
J: TRBJ1-2
V: TRBV4-2

CDR3: CASRQQGGNQPQHF
DNA: TGTGCCAGCAGGCAACAGGGCGGCAATCAGCCCCAGCATTTT
size: -
D: -
J: TRBJ1-5
V: TRBV2

CDR3: CASSLWGSSGDSYEQYF
DNA: TGCGCCAGCAGCTTGTGGGGGTCCAGCGGGGATTCCTACGAGCAGTACTTC
size: -
D: TRBD2
J: TRBJ2-7
V: TRBV5-1

CDR3: CASSLGGPNEKLFF
DNA: TGTGCCAGCAGTCTGGGGGGGCCTAATGAAAAACTGTTTTTT
size: -
D: -
J: TRBJ1-4
V: TRBV6-5

CDR3: CASSQAIGQPQHF
DNA: TGTGCCAGCAGCCAAGCTATCGGTCAGCCCCAGCATTTT
size: once
D: -
J: TRBJ1-5
V: TRBV14

CDR3: CASSFLDRGSYEQYF
DNA: TGTGCCAGCAGCTTCTTGGACAGGGGCTCCTACGAGCAGTACTTC
size: -
D: TRBD1
J: TRBJ2-7
V: TRBV7-8

CDR3: CASSQDGLPGANVLTF
DNA: TGTGCCAGCTCCCAGGATGGCCTGCCCGGGGCCAACGTCCTGACTTTC
size: -
D: -
J: TRBJ2-6
V: TRBV18